Below are 15 T cell receptor beta chains sequenced from a single sample in a study of blood T cell repertoires in COVID-19. TCRdb keeps only in-frame clones here, not all; method: immunoSEQ multiplex PCR. Here the sample spans 200,000 to 250,000 clones, around 83% being singletons. Sequenced sample: PBMCs or T cells enriched from blood (not recorded which). The receptors derive from a woman aged 40-49 years who had recovered from COVID-19.

The chain carries TRBV7-8 and TRBJ2-7; 9 bases are a match to TRBD2. Per germline, CDR1 SGHVS and CDR2 FQNEAQ. V lost 3 bases and J lost 2; bases outside the gene matches: 11. The CDR3 covers 17 residues. The CDR3 nucleotides read TGTGCCAGCAGCTTTGCCGAAGGGGCTAGCGGGACCTACGAGCAGTACGTC. Translated, it gives CASSFAEGASGTYEQYV.

The genes are TRBV28 and TRBJ2-3; possible D gene TRBD2, 6 bases. This CDR3 spans 16 amino acids. In germline, CDR1 is MDHEN, CDR2 SYDVKM. The ends were cut back, 2 bases at V and 3 bases at J, with 15 bases in the middle. This chain's CDR3 is CASSLAKASGTDTQYF. CDR3 nucleotide sequence: TGTGCCAGCAGTTTAGCGAAAGCAAGCGGGACAGATACGCAGTATTTT.

This sequence joins TRBV3-1 (or the pseudogene TRBV3-2) and TRBJ2-1; TRBD2 aligns across 10 bases. After removal of 3 bases from V and 4 bases from J, the junction contained 9 bases not matched to a gene. From germline, CDR1 is LGHDT and CDR2 YNNKEL (reference sequence). The CDR3 length is 17 residues. CDR3 DNA sequence: TGTGCCAGCAGCCAGCACCCGGGACTAGCGATTTACAATGAGCAGTTCTTC. Its protein is CASSQHPGLAIYNEQFF.

The chain carries TRBV27 and TRBJ1-1; TRBD1 aligns across 7 bases. V lost 2 bases, J lost 11 bases, and 11 bases stayed unmatched. This CDR3 region has 14 residues. Germline lookup yields CDR1 MNHEY and CDR2 SMNVEV (reference sequence). In nucleotides, the CDR3 is TGTGCCAGCAGTTTAGTGGACAGGTCGGGAGCGGCTTTCTTT. Translating gives CASSLVDRSGAAFF.

V and J are TRBV3-1 (or the pseudogene TRBV3-2) and TRBJ1-1, with D possibly being TRBD1 (5 bases). Per germline, CDR1 LGHDT and CDR2 YNNKEL (reference sequence). Between the trimmed V and J ends, which lost 1 base and 6 bases, there was a span of 9 bases. The CDR3 has 13 residues. The CDR3 spells CASSQGRESEAFF. CDR3 bases: TGTGCCAGCAGCCAAGGCAGGGAATCTGAAGCTTTCTTT.

V gene TRBV3-1 (or the pseudogene TRBV3-2) combines with J gene TRBJ2-2; D is uncertain. CDR1 is LGHDT, CDR2 YNNKEL, per germline (reference sequence). The CDR3 runs to 12 residues. Between the trimmed V and J ends, which lost 4 bases and 4 bases, there was a span of 4 bases. The CDR3: CASSPFTGELFF. DNA for the CDR3: TGTGCCAGCAGCCCGTTCACCGGGGAGCTGTTTTTT.

The chain links TRBV28 to TRBJ1-2, with 10 bases aligning to TRBD1. The CDR3 totals 14 residues. The V gene's germline CDR1 is MDHEN and CDR2 SYDVKM. Trimming removed 6 bases from V and 3 bases from J; junction bases left unmatched: 4. In DNA, the CDR3 is TGTGCCAGCAGGCGACAGGGGGCTTACTATGGCTACACCTTC. This codes for CASRRQGAYYGYTF.

V is TRBV30 and J is TRBJ1-2; the match to TRBD1 covers 8 bases. The CDR3 spans 13 residues. V was pared by 0 bases and J by 6 bases, with 3 bases of the junction left unmatched. Germline CDR1 reads GTSNPN; CDR2 reads SVGIG (reference sequence). CDR3 sequence (DNA): TGTGCCTGGAGTGTAGCCAGGGGGCATGGCTACACCTTC. Its translation is CAWSVARGHGYTF.

The chain links TRBV30 to TRBJ1-4; TRBD1 aligns across 7 bases. CDR3 length equals 15 residues. The V and J ends lost 2 bases and 4 bases, in that order; junction bases with no gene match: 7. CDR1 is GTSNPN and CDR2 is SVGIG in the germline V gene (reference sequence). CDR3 in DNA: TGTGCCTGGAGTACTACAGACAGGGTTAATGAAAAACTGTTTTTT. Protein sequence: CAWSTTDRVNEKLFF.

This clone was counted only a few times. V gene TRBV7-2 combines with J gene TRBJ2-3, with TRBD2 matching 8 bases. J was trimmed by 5 bases and V by 5 bases; bases with no gene match: 6. The CDR3 consists of 14 residues. The germline V gene encodes CDR1 SGHTA and CDR2 FQGNSA. DNA of the CDR3: TGTGCCAGCAGCCCGAGCGGGAGTCAAGATACGCAGTATTTT. Translating it yields CASSPSGSQDTQYF.

This clone was picked up a small number of times. V usage is TRBV27 and J usage is TRBJ1-5; D might be TRBD1 (6 bases). Trimming removed 3 bases at V and 5 bases at J, with 8 bases between. From germline, CDR1 is MNHEY and CDR2 SMNVEV (reference sequence). CDR3 length equals 13 residues. Written as DNA, the CDR3 is TGTGCCAGCAGTTTGGACAGCGATCAGCCCCAGCATTTT. Its translation: CASSLDSDQPQHF.

This chain uses TRBV3-1 (or the pseudogene TRBV3-2) with TRBJ1-6, with TRBD1 matching 7 bases. Trimming removed 1 base from V and 16 bases from J; junction bases left unmatched: 7. The CDR3 is 13 amino acids. The germline gives CDR1 LGHDT, CDR2 YNNKEL (reference sequence). For the CDR3, the DNA is TGTGCCAGCAGCCAAGCCCACGGGACAGCGCTCCACTTT. Translating it yields CASSQAHGTALHF.

The chain couples TRBV11-2 to TRBJ2-1, with TRBD1 matching 8 bases. Germline V gene lookup returns CDR1 SGHAT and CDR2 FQNNGV. The CDR3 is 14 residues long. V shed 4 bases and J 7 bases; nucleotides not matched to a gene: 6. Here the CDR3 reads CASSYLQGDNEQFF. CDR3 DNA: TGTGCCAGCAGCTACTTACAGGGGGATAATGAGCAGTTCTTC.

The chain combines TRBV28 with TRBJ1-5; 8 nucleotides match TRBD1. V was clipped by 8 bases and J by 7 bases; unmatched bases: 7. The CDR3 has 13 residues. The germline V gene encodes CDR1 MDHEN and CDR2 SYDVKM. The CDR3 region has the DNA TGTGCCAGCCGGGTACAGGGGGAGCAGCCCCAGCATTTT. Translation gives CASRVQGEQPQHF.

The chain couples TRBV3-1 (or the pseudogene TRBV3-2) to TRBJ1-6, with D possibly matching TRBD1 (6 bases). Trimming removed 4 bases at V and 9 bases at J, with 16 bases between. CDR3 length: 15 residues. Germline CDR1 and CDR2: LGHDT and YNNKEL (reference sequence). CDR3 DNA sequence: TGTGCCAGCAGCCCCAATAATGGGGGCGGTTCACCCCTCCACTTT. It codes for CASSPNNGGGSPLHF.